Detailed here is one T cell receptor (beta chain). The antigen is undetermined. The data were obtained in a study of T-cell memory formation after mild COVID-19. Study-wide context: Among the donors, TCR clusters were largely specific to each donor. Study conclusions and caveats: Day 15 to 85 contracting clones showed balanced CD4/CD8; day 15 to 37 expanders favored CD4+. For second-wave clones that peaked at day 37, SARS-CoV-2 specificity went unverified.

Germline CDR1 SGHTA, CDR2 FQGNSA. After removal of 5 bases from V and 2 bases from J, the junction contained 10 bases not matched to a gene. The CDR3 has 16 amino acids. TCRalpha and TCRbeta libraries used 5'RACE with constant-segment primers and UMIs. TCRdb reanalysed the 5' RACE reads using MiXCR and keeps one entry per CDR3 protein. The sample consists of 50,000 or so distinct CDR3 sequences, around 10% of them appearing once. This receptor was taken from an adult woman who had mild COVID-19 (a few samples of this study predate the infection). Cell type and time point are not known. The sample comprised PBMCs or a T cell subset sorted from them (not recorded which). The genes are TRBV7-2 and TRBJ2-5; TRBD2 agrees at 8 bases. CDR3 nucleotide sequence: TGTGCCAGCAGCATCGCCGGCACGGGGGGGCAAGAGACCCAGTACTTC. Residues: CASSIAGTGGQETQYF.